Below are 14 T cell receptor beta chains sequenced from a single sample in a study of cytomegalovirus exposure and HLA in healthy donors. PCR amplification relied on 60 Vbeta primers (plus 13 Jbeta primers). Sequencing was performed with immunoSEQ multiplex PCR; in TCRdb, only in-frame clones are kept and a portion is missing. The sample contains approximately 27,000 clones, less than 70% of which appear only once. Sequenced input: PBMCs. These receptors were taken from a male donor in good health and CMV-seropositive.

The V call is TRBV7-9, the J call TRBJ2-6; maybe TRBD2 (5 bases). This CDR3 contains 16 residues. Germline V gene lookup returns CDR1 SEHNR and CDR2 FQNEAQ (reference sequence). The V gene lost 4 bases and the J gene lost 0 bases, with 10 bases spanning the gap. The CDR3 nucleotides read TGTGCCAGCAGCTCCGGGGTCCTCTCTGGGGCCAACGTCCTGACTTTC. Translated: CASSSGVLSGANVLTF. The whole variable domain, filled in from reference TRBV7-9 and TRBJ2-6, reads DTGVSQNPRHKITKRGQNVTFRCDPISEHNRLYWYRQTLGQGPEFLTYFQNEAQLEKSRLLSDRFSAERPKGSFSTLEIQRTEQGDSAMYLCASSSGVLSGANVLTFGAGSRLTVL.

Only a few counts were recorded for this clone. This chain joins TRBV12-5 and TRBJ2-5, with D tentatively TRBD2 (6 bases). This CDR3 region has 14 residues. Trimming pared 5 bases from V and 5 bases from J, leaving 15 bases between. The germline V gene encodes CDR1 LGHNT and CDR2 FRNRAP. The CDR3 loop is CASGPTPSVETQYF. CDR3 DNA: TGTGCTAGTGGTCCCACGCCTAGCGTGGAGACCCAGTACTTC.

CDR3 bases: TGTGCCAGCAGTTACATATCAGGTGGAGAGCAGTACTTC. Translating gives CASSYISGGEQYF. The chain joins TRBV6-5 to TRBJ2-7; D is unclear. V lost 2 bases and J lost 7, with 12 bases in between. This CDR3 region has 13 residues. Germline CDR1 is MNHEY and CDR2 is SVGAGI.

This sequence joins TRBV30 and TRBJ2-7; D is possibly TRBD1 (5 bases). With 3 bases removed from V and 13 bases from J, the gap between germline ends came to 19 bases. Germline V gene data show CDR1 as GTSNPN and CDR2 as SVGIG (reference sequence). The CDR3 extends over 12 amino acids. CDR3 nucleotide sequence: TGTGCCTGGAGAAAAGGGGCGCATGACCAATACTTC. Translation: CAWRKGAHDQYF.

In DNA form, the CDR3 reads TGCGCCAGCAGCCCCAGTGGGAACACTGAAGCTTTCTTT. This sequence encodes CASSPSGNTEAFF. The genes are TRBV5-1 and TRBJ1-1, with unresolved D. The CDR3 covers 13 residues. V was pared by 4 bases and J by 1 base, with 8 bases between. CDR1 is SGHRS and CDR2 is YFSETQ in the germline V gene.

In nucleotides, the CDR3 is TGTGCCAGCAGTAATACGCAGGGGTATAGCACTGAAGCTTTCTTT. Encoded protein: CASSNTQGYSTEAFF. The V gene is TRBV25-1, the J gene TRBJ1-1; D might be TRBD1 (6 bases). The germline CDR1 and CDR2 sequences are MGHDK and SYGVNS. The CDR3 totals 15 residues. The V gene lost 5 bases and the J gene lost 4 bases, with 17 bases spanning the gap.

The table lists this clone with a count of one. V gene TRBV6-1 combines with J gene TRBJ1-1, with a tentative D call TRBD1 (5 bases). This CDR3 comprises 13 residues. Germline V lookup: CDR1 MNHNS, CDR2 SASEGT. V lost 7 bases to trimming and J lost 1 base, with 10 bases between them. For the CDR3, the DNA is TGTGCCAGCATCTGGGGCCCGAACACTGAAGCTTTCTTT. Translating gives CASIWGPNTEAFF.

This clone has a handful of counts. This chain uses TRBV2 with TRBJ2-3, with D maybe TRBD2 (5 bases). Germline CDR1 reads SNHLY; CDR2 reads FYNNEI. The CDR3 covers 13 residues. V dropped 5 bases and J dropped 2 bases, with 8 bases sitting between them. In DNA form, the CDR3 reads TGTGCCAGCAGTCCGGGGATCACAGATACGCAGTATTTT. Amino acids: CASSPGITDTQYF.

This clone occurred once. The V call is TRBV9, the J call TRBJ2-3, with 7 bases that match TRBD1. This CDR3 is 12 amino acids long. Germline trimming cut 8 bases from V and 1 base from J; bases unmatched to any gene: 1. Germline V CDR1 and CDR2: SGDLS, YYNGEE. The CDR3 protein is CASGTGTDTQYF. The CDR3 nucleotides are TGTGCCAGTGGGACAGGCACAGATACGCAGTATTTT. The entire variable domain, with the rest obtained from reference TRBV9 and TRBJ2-3, is as follows: DSGVTQTPKHLITATGQRVTLRCSPRSGDLSVYWYQQSLDQGLQFLIQYYNGEERAKGNILERFSAQQFPDLHSELNLSSLELGDSALYFCASGTGTDTQYFGPGTRLTVL.

The chain couples TRBV7-2 to TRBJ2-3, with 7 bases matching TRBD2. Germline CDR1 reads SGHTA; CDR2 reads FQGNSA. The junction had 7 bases not matched to a gene; V was cut back by 3 bases and J by 4 bases. The CDR3 is made up of 15 amino acids. The CDR3 loop reads CASSLNNGGADTQYF. The CDR3, as DNA: TGTGCCAGCAGCTTGAATAATGGGGGGGCAGATACGCAGTATTTT.

The rearrangement uses TRBV7-3 and TRBJ1-1, with 7 bases matching TRBD1. CDR3 length equals 15 residues. CDR1 SGHTA and CDR2 FQGTGA come from the germline V gene. V lost 1 base and J lost 4; bases outside the gene matches: 6. In DNA form, the CDR3 reads TGTGCCAGCAGCTTAAGTGGAGGGGGCGTCACTGAAGCTTTCTTT. It translates to CASSLSGGGVTEAFF.

J is TRBJ1-6 and V is TRBV5-4, with D perhaps TRBD1 (6 bases). The length of the CDR3 is 15 residues. Germline CDR1 SGHNT, CDR2 YYREEE (reference sequence). Trimming took 0 bases from V and 7 from J, leaving 11 bases between them. CDR3 sequence (DNA): TGTGCCAGCAGCTTGGTAGACAGGCGGAATTCACCCCTCCACTTT. Its protein product is CASSLVDRRNSPLHF.

This clone appeared a few times. The gene calls are TRBV2 and TRBJ1-3; D is unresolved. CDR3 length: 16 residues. The germline V gene encodes CDR1 SNHLY and CDR2 FYNNEI. Between the trimmed V and J ends, which lost 6 bases and 0 bases, there was a span of 15 bases. The CDR3 region is CASRALGLISGNTIYF. The CDR3 bases are TGTGCCAGCAGGGCCCTTGGTTTAATCTCTGGAAACACCATATATTTT.

This sequence joins TRBV10-1 and TRBJ1-3; no firm D call. CDR3 length: 15 residues. Trimming removed 2 bases from V and 0 bases from J, with 8 bases in between. Germline V gene lookup returns CDR1 WNHNN and CDR2 SYGVQD (reference sequence). Here the CDR3 DNA reads TGCGCCAGCAGTGAGGAGAGGTCCTCTGGAAACACCATATATTTT. Translating it yields CASSEERSSGNTIYF.